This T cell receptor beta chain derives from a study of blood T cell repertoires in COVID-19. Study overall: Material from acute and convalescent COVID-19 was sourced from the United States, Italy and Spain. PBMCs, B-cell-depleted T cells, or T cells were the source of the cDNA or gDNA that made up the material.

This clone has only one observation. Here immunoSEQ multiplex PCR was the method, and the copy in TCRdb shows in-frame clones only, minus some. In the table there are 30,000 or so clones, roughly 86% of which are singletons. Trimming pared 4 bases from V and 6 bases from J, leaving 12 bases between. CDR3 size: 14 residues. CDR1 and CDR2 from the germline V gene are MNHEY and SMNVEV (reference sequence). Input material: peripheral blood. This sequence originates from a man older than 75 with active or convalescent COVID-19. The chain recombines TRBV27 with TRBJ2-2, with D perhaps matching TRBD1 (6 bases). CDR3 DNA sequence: TGTGCCAGCAGTTATTTCACAGGGCCCGGGGAGCTGTTTTTT. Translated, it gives CASSYFTGPGELFF.